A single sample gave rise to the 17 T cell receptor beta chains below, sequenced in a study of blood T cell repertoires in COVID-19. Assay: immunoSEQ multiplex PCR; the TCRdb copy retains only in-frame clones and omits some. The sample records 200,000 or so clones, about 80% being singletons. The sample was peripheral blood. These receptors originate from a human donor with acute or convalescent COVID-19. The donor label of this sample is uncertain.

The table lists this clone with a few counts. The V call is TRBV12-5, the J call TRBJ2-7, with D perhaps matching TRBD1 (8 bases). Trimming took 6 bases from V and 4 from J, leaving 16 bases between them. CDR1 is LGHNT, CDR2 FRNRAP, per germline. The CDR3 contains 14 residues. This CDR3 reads CASGQQGGPYEQYF. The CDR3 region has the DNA TGTGCTAGTGGCCAACAGGGGGGGCCTTACGAGCAGTACTTC. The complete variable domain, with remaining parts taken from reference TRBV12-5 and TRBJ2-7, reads DARVTQTPRHKVTEMGQEVTMRCQPILGHNTVFWYRQTMMQGLELLAYFRNRAPLDDSGMPKDRFSAEMPDATLATLKIQPSEPRDSAVYFCASGQQGGPYEQYFGPGTRLTVT.

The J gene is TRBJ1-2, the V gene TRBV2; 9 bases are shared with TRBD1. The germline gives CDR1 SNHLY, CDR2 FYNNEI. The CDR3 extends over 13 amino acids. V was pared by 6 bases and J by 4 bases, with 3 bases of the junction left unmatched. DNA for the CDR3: TGTGCCAGCAGCGAGACAGGGGGCTATGGCTACACCTTC. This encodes CASSETGGYGYTF.

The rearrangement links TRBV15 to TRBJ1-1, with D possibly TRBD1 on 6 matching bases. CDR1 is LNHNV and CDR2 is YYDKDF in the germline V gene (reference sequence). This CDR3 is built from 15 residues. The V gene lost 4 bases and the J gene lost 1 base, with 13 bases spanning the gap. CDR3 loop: CATSTRTVQNTEAFF. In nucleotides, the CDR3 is TGTGCCACCAGCACAAGGACAGTCCAGAACACTGAAGCTTTCTTT.

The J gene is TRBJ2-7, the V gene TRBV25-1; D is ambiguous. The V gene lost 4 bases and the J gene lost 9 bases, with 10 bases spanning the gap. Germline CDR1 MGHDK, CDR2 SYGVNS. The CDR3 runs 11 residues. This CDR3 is CASSGAGWQYF. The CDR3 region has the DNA TGTGCCAGCAGTGGCGCCGGTTGGCAGTACTTC.

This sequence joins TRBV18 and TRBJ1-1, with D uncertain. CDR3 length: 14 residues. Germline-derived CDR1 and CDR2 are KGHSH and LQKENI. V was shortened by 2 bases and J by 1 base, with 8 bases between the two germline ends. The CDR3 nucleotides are TGTGCCAGCTCACCAAGTGCGGGGAACACTGAAGCTTTCTTT. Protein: CASSPSAGNTEAFF.

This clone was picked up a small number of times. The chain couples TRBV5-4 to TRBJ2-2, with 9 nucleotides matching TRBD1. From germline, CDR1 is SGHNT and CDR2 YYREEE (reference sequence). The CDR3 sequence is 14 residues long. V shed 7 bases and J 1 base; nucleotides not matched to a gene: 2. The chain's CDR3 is CASGTGWNTGELFF. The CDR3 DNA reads TGTGCCAGCGGGACAGGGTGGAACACCGGGGAGCTGTTTTTT.

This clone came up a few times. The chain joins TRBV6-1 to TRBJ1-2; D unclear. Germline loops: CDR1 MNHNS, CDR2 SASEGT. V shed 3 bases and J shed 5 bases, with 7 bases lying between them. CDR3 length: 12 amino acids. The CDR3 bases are TGTGCCAGCAGTGATACAGTGTATGGCTACACCTTC. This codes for CASSDTVYGYTF.

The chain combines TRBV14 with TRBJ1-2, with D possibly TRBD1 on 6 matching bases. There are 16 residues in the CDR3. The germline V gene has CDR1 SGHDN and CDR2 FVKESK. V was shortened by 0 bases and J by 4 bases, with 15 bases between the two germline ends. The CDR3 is CASSQERQGSLYGYTF. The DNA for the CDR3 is TGTGCCAGCAGCCAAGAAAGGCAGGGGAGCCTCTATGGCTACACCTTC.

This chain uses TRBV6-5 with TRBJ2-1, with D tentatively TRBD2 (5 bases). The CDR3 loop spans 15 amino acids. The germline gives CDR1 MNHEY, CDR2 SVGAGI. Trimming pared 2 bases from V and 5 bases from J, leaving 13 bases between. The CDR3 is CASSYDGGQNNEQFF. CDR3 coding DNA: TGTGCCAGCAGTTACGATGGAGGCCAGAACAATGAGCAGTTCTTC.

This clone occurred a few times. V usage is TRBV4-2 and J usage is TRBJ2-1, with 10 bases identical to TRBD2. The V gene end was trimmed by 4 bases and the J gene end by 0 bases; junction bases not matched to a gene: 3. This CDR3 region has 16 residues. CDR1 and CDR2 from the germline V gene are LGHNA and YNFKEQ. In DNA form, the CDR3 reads TGTGCCAGCAGCCCCCGGACTAGCGGCTCCTACAATGAGCAGTTCTTC. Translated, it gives CASSPRTSGSYNEQFF.

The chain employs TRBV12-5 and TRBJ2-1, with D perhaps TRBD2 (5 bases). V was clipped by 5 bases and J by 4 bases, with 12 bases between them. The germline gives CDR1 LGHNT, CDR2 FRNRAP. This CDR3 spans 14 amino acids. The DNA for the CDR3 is TGTGCTAGTGGTGGCGGGTTAGAATACAATGAGCAGTTCTTC. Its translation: CASGGGLEYNEQFF.

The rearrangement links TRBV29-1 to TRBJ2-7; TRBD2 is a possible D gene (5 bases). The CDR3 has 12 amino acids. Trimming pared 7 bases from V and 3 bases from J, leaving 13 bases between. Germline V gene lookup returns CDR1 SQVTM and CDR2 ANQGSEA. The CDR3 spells CSAAPSGYEQYF. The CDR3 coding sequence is TGCAGCGCGGCTCCCAGCGGCTACGAGCAGTACTTC.

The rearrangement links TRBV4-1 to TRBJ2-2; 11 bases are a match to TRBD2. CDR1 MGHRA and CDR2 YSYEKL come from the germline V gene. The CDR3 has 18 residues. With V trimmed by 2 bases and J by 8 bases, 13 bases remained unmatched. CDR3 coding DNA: TGCGCCAGCAGCCAATCCATAGCGGGAGGGCTCCCACCGGGGGAGCTGTTTTTT. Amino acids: CASSQSIAGGLPPGELFF.

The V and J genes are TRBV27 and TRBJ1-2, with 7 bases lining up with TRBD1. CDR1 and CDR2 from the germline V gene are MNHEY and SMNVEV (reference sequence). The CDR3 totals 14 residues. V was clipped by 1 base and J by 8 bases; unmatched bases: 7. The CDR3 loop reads CASSLLEGAVGYTF. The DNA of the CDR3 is TGTGCCAGCAGTTTATTGGAGGGGGCGGTCGGCTACACCTTC.

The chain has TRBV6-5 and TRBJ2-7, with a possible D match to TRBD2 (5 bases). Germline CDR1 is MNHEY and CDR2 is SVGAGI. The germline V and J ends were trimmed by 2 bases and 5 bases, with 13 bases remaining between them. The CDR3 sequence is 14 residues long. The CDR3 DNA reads TGTGCCAGCAGTTACCTTCCGGGATGGCACGAGCAGTACTTC. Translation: CASSYLPGWHEQYF.

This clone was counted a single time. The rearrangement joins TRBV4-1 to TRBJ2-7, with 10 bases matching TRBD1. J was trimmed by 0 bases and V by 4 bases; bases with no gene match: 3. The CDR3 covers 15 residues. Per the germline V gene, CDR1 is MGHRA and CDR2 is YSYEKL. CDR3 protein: CASSPGQGPSYEQYF. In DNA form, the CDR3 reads TGCGCCAGCAGCCCGGGACAGGGGCCCTCCTACGAGCAGTACTTC.

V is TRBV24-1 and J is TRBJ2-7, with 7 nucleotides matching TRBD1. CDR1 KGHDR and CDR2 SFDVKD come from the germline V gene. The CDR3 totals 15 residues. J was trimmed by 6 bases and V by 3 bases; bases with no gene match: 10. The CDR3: CATSDPRTGSSEQYF. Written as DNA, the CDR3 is TGTGCCACCAGTGATCCCAGGACAGGCTCGAGCGAGCAGTACTTC.